These T cell receptor beta chains were read from a single sample in a study of blood T cell repertoires in COVID-19. TCRdb's copy holds only in-frame clones and misses some; the assay was immunoSEQ multiplex PCR. The sample lists nearly 300,000 clones, 70% to 90% seen once, with 5.5% to 8.5% in the top ten. Specimen: peripheral blood. These TCRs come from a woman in her 30s who had recovered from COVID-19. Each CDR3 is given without its conserved first and last residue. Size values are once, few and many counts, or a class for expanded clones, and some rows have none.

V	size	J	CDR3
TRBV6-5	few	TRBJ2-5	ASTVIGGASETQY
TRBV3-1/TRBV3-2	.	TRBJ2-5	ASSQSSLTGSFRETQY
TRBV28	few	TRBJ2-2	ASSVQGYTGELF
TRBV28	.	TRBJ2-2	ATSGGGYLNTGELF
TRBV12-3/TRBV12-4	.	TRBJ1-5	ASSLTGNQPQH
TRBV6-2/TRBV6-3	.	TRBJ1-5	ASSSSRVENSNQPQH
TRBV2	.	TRBJ1-5	ASSAGDSNQPQH
TRBV7-3	once	TRBJ2-1	ASSFGSAVDYNEQF
TRBV7-9	.	TRBJ2-3	ASSLPRRLAGFTDTQY
TRBV4-1	.	TRBJ1-1	ASSQGQGLQNTEAF
TRBV4-1	.	TRBJ1-2	ASSPLGGNRHGYT
TRBV5-4	.	TRBJ2-1	ASSFLAGAHIRSYEQF
TRBV5-1	.	TRBJ1-1	ASRSLGQGEAF
TRBV5-6	.	TRBJ2-3	ASSWGLASDTQY
TRBV10-3	.	TRBJ2-7	AISEMRDRGLLGEQY
TRBV29-1	.	TRBJ2-5	SAGQSQETQY
TRBV27	.	TRBJ2-7	ASSPDRGPNYEQY
TRBV19	.	TRBJ1-2	ASTSPIAGVGYGYT
TRBV28	.	TRBJ1-1	ASSPRGRLNTEAF